The 10 T cell receptor beta chains given below trace back to one sample, sequenced in a study of T-cell memory formation after mild COVID-19. TCRdb re-called the 5' RACE reads through MiXCR, storing one row per CDR3 protein. The sample comprises 100,000 to 150,000 distinct CDR3 sequences, 15% to 20% of which are singletons, and around 13% rests with the top ten. Material: PBMCs or a T cell subset sorted from them (not recorded which). The receptors here all came from an adult woman who had mild COVID-19 (a few samples of this study predate the infection). Cell type and time point are not known.

The V and J genes are TRBV3-1 and TRBJ2-1; 8 bases map to TRBD2. Trimming removed 4 bases from V and 8 bases from J; junction bases left unmatched: 13. The CDR3 sequence is 16 residues long. Germline V gene data show CDR1 as LGHDT and CDR2 as YNNKEL (reference sequence). The CDR3 DNA is TGTGCCAGCAGCCCCAGAAGGTCGGGGGGGCTCTATGAGCAGTTCTTC. Its protein is CASSPRRSGGLYEQFF.

The sample holds a few counts of this clonotype. The chain couples TRBV5-1 to TRBJ2-3, with a tentative D call TRBD2 (5 bases). This CDR3 comprises 13 residues. Trimming removed 4 bases at V and 0 bases at J, with 6 bases between. Per the germline V gene, CDR1 is SGHRS and CDR2 is YFSETQ. CDR3 sequence: CASSTGSTDTQYF. The DNA of the CDR3 is TGCGCCAGCAGCACGGGGAGCACAGATACGCAGTATTTT.

Concerning this clonotype: At one of its ends the junction is not consistent with the germline gene, which may arise from a read error. The chain uses TRBV7-7 and TRBJ2-7, with TRBD1 identical over 8 bases. The germline gives CDR1 SSHAT, CDR2 FNYEAQ (reference sequence). This CDR3 spans 15 amino acids. CDR3: CASSAGQGNRYEQYF. CDR3 nucleotides: TGTGCTAGCAGCGCAGGACAGGGCAATCGCTACGAGCAGTACTTC.

The chain joins TRBV30 to TRBJ1-1, with a tentative D call TRBD1 (5 bases). Germline V gene lookup returns CDR1 GTSNPN and CDR2 SVGIG (reference sequence). The CDR3 covers 15 residues. The V and J ends lost 1 base and 2 bases respectively, with 14 bases between them. CDR3 in DNA: TGTGCCTGGAGTGCGGTAGGGACCGAAAACACTGAAGCTTTCTTT. Protein sequence: CAWSAVGTENTEAFF.

This clonotype has just a few counts. The chain has TRBV7-6 and TRBJ2-7, with D possibly matching TRBD2 (5 bases). CDR3 length: 14 residues. Trimming removed 2 bases at V and 3 bases at J, with 11 bases between. The germline CDR1 and CDR2 sequences are SGHVS and FNYEAQ. The CDR3 DNA sequence: TGTGCCAGCAGCTTATGGCCGGGAAACTACGAGCAGTACTTC. As protein: CASSLWPGNYEQYF.

CDR3 coding DNA: TGTGCCAGCAGCGTCGCGGGCGCGCGTGGCACTGAAGCTTTCTTT. It codes for CASSVAGARGTEAFF. The J gene is TRBJ1-1, the V gene TRBV9; D unclear. V gave up 2 bases and J gave up 4 bases, with 15 bases separating them. Germline V gene sequence: CDR1 SGDLS, CDR2 YYNGEE. The CDR3 sequence is 15 residues long.

This clonotype was picked up a small number of times. The chain uses TRBV4-1 and TRBJ2-1; TRBD1 matches at 9 bases. V shed 4 bases and J 7 bases; nucleotides not matched to a gene: 8. This CDR3 comprises 15 residues. From germline, CDR1 is MGHRA and CDR2 YSYEKL. The CDR3 reads CASSPRTGARNEQFF. The DNA for the CDR3 is TGCGCCAGCAGCCCTCGGACAGGGGCCCGGAATGAGCAGTTCTTC.

The J gene is TRBJ2-5, the V gene TRBV7-9; D unclear. The CDR3 contains 13 residues. V lost 1 base and J lost 4, with 7 bases in between. Germline CDR1 and CDR2: SEHNR and FQNEAQ (reference sequence). The CDR3 region is CASSLENGETQYF. CDR3 nucleotides: TGTGCCAGCAGCTTAGAAAACGGAGAGACCCAGTACTTC.

V is TRBV28 and J is TRBJ1-6; 8 nucleotides align to TRBD1. Germline values: CDR1 MDHEN, CDR2 SYDVKM. CDR3 length equals 13 residues. The ends lost 10 bases at V and 9 bases at J; junction bases unmatched: 8. The CDR3 region is CAIARGPGSPLHF. CDR3 sequence (DNA): TGTGCCATCGCCAGGGGGCCTGGTTCACCCCTCCACTTT.

This clonotype occurred a few times. The rearrangement joins TRBV18 to TRBJ2-2; 11 nucleotides align to TRBD1. The V and J ends lost 4 bases and 6 bases, in that order; junction bases with no gene match: 4. The CDR3 is made up of 15 amino acids. Per the germline V gene, CDR1 is KGHSH and CDR2 is LQKENI. The DNA for the CDR3 is TGTGCCAGCTCACTGGACAGGGGGCGCCCCGGGGAGCTGTTTTTT. Encoded protein: CASSLDRGRPGELFF.